These T cell receptor beta chains were read from a single sample in a study of T cell repertoires in cytomegalovirus infection. TCRdb reprocessed the reads with MiXCR, giving one entry per CDR3 protein. Of 150,000 to 200,000 distinct CDR3 sequences detected, less than 9.5% appear once; the ten largest clones hold about 4.6%. Sample: PBMCs. The receptors here all came from a human donor in good health (CMV status not recorded). Some clones in this sample may be carry-over from other donors' samples. The conserved cysteine and the conserved F or W are not part of the CDR3 here. A D gene is named only where the DNA matches it firmly.

v_gene | d_gene | CDR3aa
TRBV7-8 | TRBD2 | ASSFQFLAGTNNEQF
TRBV12-3/TRBV12-4 | . | ASSRERGTGELF
TRBV7-7 | TRBD1 | ASSSDRGSPLH
TRBV7-2 | . | ASSSTSYEQY
TRBV6-6 | . | ASSFQKGTEAF
TRBV12-3/TRBV12-4 | TRBD2 | ASSLRVSGGYNEQF
TRBV20-1 | TRBD2 | SARSAGGASTGELF
TRBV28 | . | ASSLEGTDQPQH
TRBV7-8 | . | ASSLPGISTDTQY
TRBV7-2 | . | ASSGDGSSGNTIY
TRBV7-2 | . | ASSSRGGFSMNTEAF
TRBV7-2 | TRBD2 | ASSSSGGLTYEQY
TRBV20-1 | . | SARDPRVVGALNTEAF
TRBV4-3 | TRBD2 | ASSQDRAGVVLF
TRBV27 | . | ASSPAVAYNSPLH
TRBV11-2 | . | ASSPGLGETQY
TRBV28 | . | ASKQTGLGRRGKNIQY
TRBV29-1 | . | SVAFLTSQNYGYT
TRBV6-2/TRBV6-3 | TRBD2 | ASSYSGTSGRKAYEQY
TRBV7-8 | . | ASSLKGVLNTEAF
TRBV12-3/TRBV12-4 | . | ASSFQGLRDGYT
TRBV29-1 | TRBD2 | SAGLAAYNEQF
TRBV7-2 | TRBD2 | ASRVTSGRSDTQY
TRBV29-1 | . | SVDKGNYGYT
TRBV27 | . | ASSPSRGRGYT
TRBV6-2/TRBV6-3 | TRBD2 | ASSRPGLAVETQY
TRBV6-6 | . | ASSQTSANEQF
TRBV11-2 | TRBD2 | ASRDRLADYTGELF
TRBV4-1 | . | ASSLYREANYGYT
TRBV10-2 | . | ASRPPGGRNTEAF
TRBV14 | TRBD1 | ASSQKGQALQETQY
TRBV7-8 | . | ASSVHRDSNQPQH
TRBV7-6 | TRBD2 | ASSLVSSGRDLRETQY
TRBV7-2 | . | ASSLTVYTGELF
TRBV28 | TRBD2 | ASSFTGLGDDTQY
TRBV28 | . | ASRRDNSNTEAF
TRBV11-2 | TRBD1 | ASSLDSGGRNSPLH
TRBV7-2 | TRBD2 | ASSFGAGGPIGTDTQY
TRBV20-1 | TRBD2 | SARGTSGRPGENNEQF
TRBV12-3/TRBV12-4 | TRBD1 | ASSPSGTGGRETQY
TRBV7-2 | . | ASSSDRRAHNEQF
TRBV7-2 | . | ASSRTVYENEQY
TRBV7-2 | . | ASRLAGNTEVF
TRBV2 | TRBD1 | ASSWDSLNTEAF
TRBV19 | TRBD1 | ASDRGQGVLYNEQF
TRBV7-2 | . | ASSASRDKVWETQY
TRBV7-9 | . | ASSLVRPGRYTEAF